The 21 T cell receptor beta chains reported below all come from one sample, sequenced in a study of cytomegalovirus exposure and HLA in healthy donors. Primers: 60 Vbeta forward and 13 Jbeta reverse. TCRdb keeps only in-frame clones here, not all; method: immunoSEQ multiplex PCR. The sample includes about 150,000 clones, approximately 84% of them seen just once. The sample comprised PBMCs. These receptor sequences come from a boy between 2 and 15 years old in good health and CMV-seronegative.

The chain links TRBV21-1 to TRBJ2-7; TRBD2, the table's D call, was not compared with the DNA. TRBV21-1 is labeled a pseudogene. This CDR3 is built from 14 residues. The chain's CDR3 is CASLRRTSGYEQYF. The CDR3 DNA sequence: TGTGCCAGCTTAAGAAGGACTAGCGGCTACGAGCAGTACTTC.

The chain links TRBV7-9 to TRBJ1-3, with D perhaps TRBD1 (6 bases). This CDR3 is 15 amino acids long. The germline CDR1 and CDR2 sequences are SEHNR and FQNEAQ (reference sequence). Trimming left V 6 bases short and J 0 bases short, with 12 bases between. CDR3: CASRDSGHSGNTIYF. CDR3 nucleotides: TGTGCCAGCAGGGACAGCGGCCACTCTGGAAACACCATATATTTT.

This clone was seen once. This chain joins TRBV28 and TRBJ2-7; 8 positions agree with TRBD2. The CDR3 is 13 amino acids. Germline V gene data show CDR1 as MDHEN and CDR2 as SYDVKM. Germline trimming cut 9 bases from V and 4 bases from J; bases unmatched to any gene: 8. CDR3 DNA: TGTGCCAGTGGCGCGGGAGGCCAATACGAGCAGTACTTC. Translating it yields CASGAGGQYEQYF. The whole variable domain, remainder taken from reference TRBV28 and TRBJ2-7, is DVKVTQSSRYLVKRTGEKVFLECVQDMDHENMFWYRQDPGLGLRLIYFSYDVKMKEKGDIPEGYSVSREKKERFSLILESASTNQTSMYLCASGAGGQYEQYFGPGTRLTVT.

V gene TRBV5-1 combines with J gene TRBJ2-2, with TRBD1 identical over 7 bases. The junction had 4 bases not matched to a gene; V was cut back by 2 bases and J by 3 bases. This CDR3 has 15 residues. Germline CDR1 reads SGHRS; CDR2 reads YFSETQ. This CDR3 reads CASSFRTGDTGELFF. DNA of the CDR3: TGCGCCAGCAGCTTTAGGACAGGAGACACCGGGGAGCTGTTTTTT.

This clone came up once. This chain joins TRBV5-1 and TRBJ2-1; 7 positions agree with TRBD1. This CDR3 contains 16 residues. Trimming cost V 3 bases and J 6 bases; bases outside gene matches: 12. Germline CDR1 and CDR2: SGHRS and YFSETQ. The CDR3 nucleotides are TGCGCCAGCAGCTCTGGGACAGATCACGTTTCCAATGAGCAGTTCTTC. This translates into CASSSGTDHVSNEQFF.

The chain uses TRBV5-4 and TRBJ2-7; tentatively, D is TRBD2 (6 bases). Germline V gives CDR1 SGHNT, CDR2 YYREEE (reference sequence). The CDR3 is made up of 14 amino acids. V was pared by 3 bases and J by 1 base, with 11 bases between. The CDR3 reads CASSSGTASYEQYF. The CDR3 DNA reads as TGTGCCAGCAGCTCCGGGACTGCATCCTACGAGCAGTACTTC.

The chain couples TRBV10-3 to TRBJ2-5, with TRBD2 as a possible D gene (5 bases). The end of the DNA fits TRBJ2-7 better, so the J call may be wrong. Germline values: CDR1 ENHRY, CDR2 SYGVKD. CDR3 length: 13 amino acids. Here the CDR3 DNA reads TGTGCCATCAGTGAGTCTGGGAGTTACGAGCAGTACTTC. As protein: CAISESGSYEQYF.

The sample holds a few counts of this clone. The chain combines TRBV9 with TRBJ1-1, with 10 bases fitting TRBD1. V was pared by 0 bases and J by 7 bases, with 6 bases of the junction left unmatched. This CDR3 contains 15 residues. Per germline, CDR1 SGDLS and CDR2 YYNGEE. The CDR3 is CASSVGTGTGVEAFF. The CDR3 coding sequence is TGTGCCAGCAGCGTAGGGACCGGGACAGGGGTTGAAGCTTTCTTT. Using reference TRBV9 and TRBJ1-1 for the parts outside the CDR3, the full variable domain is DSGVTQTPKHLITATGQRVTLRCSPRSGDLSVYWYQQSLDQGLQFLIQYYNGEERAKGNILERFSAQQFPDLHSELNLSSLELGDSALYFCASSVGTGTGVEAFFGQGTRLTVV.

The chain links TRBV4-2 to TRBJ2-2, with TRBD1 matching 7 bases. This CDR3 spans 16 amino acids. J was trimmed by 6 bases and V by 1 base; bases with no gene match: 8. Per germline, CDR1 LGHNA and CDR2 YNFKEQ. The CDR3 sequence: CASSQGPTGAAGELFF. In DNA, the CDR3 is TGTGCCAGCAGCCAAGGCCCAACAGGGGCAGCCGGGGAGCTGTTTTTT.

The genes are TRBV5-6 and TRBJ2-2, with 8 nucleotides matching TRBD1. With V trimmed by 4 bases and J by 1 base, 6 bases remained unmatched. The CDR3 runs to 16 residues. CDR1 and CDR2 (germline): SGHDT, YYEEEE. CDR3 DNA: TGTGCCAGCAGCCCCCGGGACAGGTGGAACACCGGGGAGCTGTTTTTT. It encodes CASSPRDRWNTGELFF.

V usage is TRBV11-3 and J usage is TRBJ2-1; TRBD1 aligns across 7 bases. CDR1 and CDR2 from the germline V gene are SGHNT and YENEEA. This CDR3 has 14 residues. The J segment lost 6 bases and the V segment lost 5 bases, leaving 7 bases of the junction unmatched. CDR3 bases: TGTGCCAGCAGCCCCCGGGACAGCCTCAATGAGCAGTTCTTC. Its protein product is CASSPRDSLNEQFF.

The chain recombines TRBV5-1 with TRBJ2-7; 7 positions match TRBD2. V shed 3 bases and J 3 bases; nucleotides not matched to a gene: 6. Germline loops: CDR1 SGHRS, CDR2 YFSETQ. CDR3 length: 14 residues. The DNA for the CDR3 is TGCGCCAGCAGCTCCCCGGGACTATACTACGAGCAGTACTTC. Its translation is CASSSPGLYYEQYF.

The table lists this clone with a count of one. CDR3: CASSFTGVGNTEAFF. The CDR3 nucleotides read TGCGCCAGCAGCTTCACAGGGGTGGGAAACACTGAAGCTTTCTTT. The rearrangement joins TRBV5-1 to TRBJ1-1, with TRBD1 matching over 7 bases. V shed 2 bases, J shed 2 bases, and the junction held 6 bases outside the gene matches. Per germline, CDR1 SGHRS and CDR2 YFSETQ. CDR3 length: 15 residues. The whole variable domain, filled in from reference TRBV5-1 and TRBJ1-1, reads KAGVTQTPRYLIKTRGQQVTLSCSPISGHRSVSWYQQTPGQGLQFLFEYFSETQRNKGNFPGRFSGRQFSNSRSEMNVSTLELGDSALYLCASSFTGVGNTEAFFGQGTRLTVV.

J is TRBJ2-3 and V is TRBV6-4; 10 nucleotides line up with TRBD2. Germline-derived CDR1 and CDR2 are MRHNA and SNTAGT. The trim removed 2 bases at V and 4 bases at J, leaving 0 bases unmatched. CDR3 length: 14 residues. Written as DNA, the CDR3 is TGTGCCAGCAGTGACGGACTAGCGGCAGATACGCAGTATTTT. Amino acid sequence: CASSDGLAADTQYF.

For this clone: A much larger clone sits a single nucleotide away, making a read error possible. The gene calls are TRBV28 and TRBJ2-6; D remains ambiguous. V lost 3 bases and J lost 0, with 6 bases in between. CDR3 size: 15 residues. Germline values: CDR1 MDHEN, CDR2 SYDVKM. The CDR3 region has the DNA TGTGCCAGCAGTTTTTACAGCTCTGGGGCCAACGTCCTGACTTTC. Its protein product is CASSFYSSGANVLTF. Based on the CDR3 plus reference TRBV28 and TRBJ2-6, the full variable domain is DVKVTQSSRYLVKRTGEKVFLECVQDMDHENMFWYRQDPGLGLRLIYFSYDVKMKEKGDIPEGYSVSREKKERFSLILESASTNQTSMYLCASSFYSSGANVLTFGAGSRLTVL.

V is TRBV28 and J is TRBJ2-3; 11 bases fit TRBD1. The ends lost 5 bases at V and 3 bases at J; junction bases unmatched: 7. Germline V gene lookup returns CDR1 MDHEN and CDR2 SYDVKM. The length of the CDR3 is 16 residues. In nucleotides, the CDR3 is TGTGCCAGCAGTCGACCGGGACAGGGGGGAACAGATACGCAGTATTTT. This gives the protein CASSRPGQGGTDTQYF.

The gene calls are TRBV7-2 and TRBJ1-2; no reliable D call. The germline V gene has CDR1 SGHTA and CDR2 FQGNSA. The CDR3 extends over 13 amino acids. Deletions cut 1 base from V and 4 bases from J, with 7 bases between. CDR3 bases: TGTGCCAGCAGCTTAGGGCAGGTCTATGGCTACACCTTC. The encoded protein is CASSLGQVYGYTF.

The rearrangement uses TRBV28 and TRBJ1-2; D call uncertain. CDR3 length: 14 residues. The ends were cut back, 2 bases at V and 6 bases at J, with 13 bases in the middle. Per the germline V gene, CDR1 is MDHEN and CDR2 is SYDVKM. The CDR3 nucleotides are TGTGCCAGCAGTTTAGCCTTTCTAAGTGATGGCTACACCTTC. Amino acid sequence: CASSLAFLSDGYTF.

As to this clone: A read error may account for a junction end that differs from germline. The chain recombines TRBV27 with TRBJ1-3; TRBD1 might be the D (6 bases). This CDR3 has 14 residues. CDR1 is MNHEY, CDR2 SMNVEV, per germline (reference sequence). CDR3 sequence (DNA): TGTGCCAGCAGCCAGCAGGGGTTTGGAGACACCATATATTTT. This translates into CASSQQGFGDTIYF.

The V gene is TRBV14, the J gene TRBJ2-1; a weak D match, TRBD2 (7 bases). Germline CDR1 reads SGHDN; CDR2 reads FVKESK. Trimming pared 4 bases from V and 1 base from J, leaving 14 bases between. The CDR3 totals 16 residues. In DNA form, the CDR3 reads TGTGCCAGCAGCCCAGTGGGAGGGGGGTCCTACAATGAGCAGTTCTTC. This codes for CASSPVGGGSYNEQFF.

A single count supports this clone. The chain couples TRBV7-3 to TRBJ2-7, with a weak D call TRBD2 (6 bases). V was cut by 3 bases and J by 7 bases, with 13 bases left in between. The CDR3 is 13 amino acids. Germline lookup yields CDR1 SGHTA and CDR2 FQGTGA. The CDR3 reads CASSFRRDGEQYF. CDR3 DNA sequence: TGTGCCAGCAGCTTCCGGCGGGACGGGGAGCAGTACTTC.